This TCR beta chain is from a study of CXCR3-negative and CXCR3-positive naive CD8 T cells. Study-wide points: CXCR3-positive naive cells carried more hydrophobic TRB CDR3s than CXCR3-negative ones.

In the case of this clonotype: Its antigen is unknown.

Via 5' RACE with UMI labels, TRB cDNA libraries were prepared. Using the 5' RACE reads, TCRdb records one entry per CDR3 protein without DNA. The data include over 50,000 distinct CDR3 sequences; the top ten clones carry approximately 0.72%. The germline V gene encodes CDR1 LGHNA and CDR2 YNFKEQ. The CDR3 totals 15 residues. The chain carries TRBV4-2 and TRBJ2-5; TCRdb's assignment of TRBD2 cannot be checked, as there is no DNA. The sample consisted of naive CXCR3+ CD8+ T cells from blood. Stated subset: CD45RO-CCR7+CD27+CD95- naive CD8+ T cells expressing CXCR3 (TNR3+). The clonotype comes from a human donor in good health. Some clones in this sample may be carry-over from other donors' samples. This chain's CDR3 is CASSQERGGQETQYF.